This T cell receptor (beta chain) was observed in a study of blood T cells in healthy people across ages. This CDR3 spans 14 amino acids. Per germline, CDR1 MNHNY and CDR2 SVGAGI (reference sequence). V shed 8 bases, J shed 3 bases, and the junction held 7 bases outside the gene matches. It was with a sample-barcoded 5' primer and a J-beta primer mix that a second PCR of roughly 6 to 12 cycles was run. TCRdb passed the 5' RACE reads through MiXCR, listing each CDR3 protein once. The sample has about 730,000 distinct CDR3 sequences, 40% to 45% seen once; the top ten hold more than 20%. This TCR was sampled from a woman aged 55-70 years in good health. The chain joins TRBV6-6 to TRBJ2-5; 9 positions agree with TRBD2. The specimen was blood. CDR3 protein: CASCGTSFKETQYF. The DNA for the CDR3 is TGTGCCAGCTGTGGGACTAGCTTTAAAGAGACCCAGTACTTC.